The entry that follows covers one TCR beta chain sequence. Its cognate antigen is unknown. The sample belongs to a study of radiotherapy plus CTLA-4 blockade in lung cancer. Regarding the study as a whole: Radiotherapy was combined with ipilimumab, and tumor-derived TCR clones then expanded in blood.

Sequencing was performed with immunoSEQ multiplex PCR; in TCRdb, only in-frame clones are kept and a portion is missing. Found here are about 68,000 clones, around three quarters of them singletons; the top ten hold roughly 10%. The sample consisted of peripheral blood, taken from a patient treated with radiotherapy plus ipilimumab. The TCR comes from a human donor with non-small cell lung cancer who had a complete response to radiotherapy plus ipilimumab.

The CDR3 DNA sequence: TGTGCCAGCAGCCAGCCCCTAGCGGGGAGGCCGGATACGCAGTATTTT. It is translated as CASSQPLAGRPDTQYF. This chain uses TRBV5-6 with TRBJ2-3; TRBD2 matches at 9 bases. CDR1 SGHDT and CDR2 YYEEEE come from the germline V gene. The CDR3 is made up of 16 amino acids. Losses at the gene ends were 4 bases for V and 6 bases for J; bases not matched to a gene: 12.